One sample yielded the 20 T cell receptor beta chains listed below, sequenced in a study of long-term antiretroviral therapy in people with HIV (dated by TCRdb to 2022 to 2024). The immunoSEQ hsTCRB v3.0 assay was used at survey level resolution for TRB variable region sequencing. TCRdb provides this immuneACCESS table in a form limited to in-frame rearrangements. Some clones are lacking; in checked studies, under half of them reflect an unresolved V gene, and why the rest are absent is not known. Recorded for this sample are around 30,000 clones; approximately 85% of them occurred a single time. The ten largest account for roughly 7.6% of the sample. Sequenced material: unsorted PBMCs, taken 3 years after starting antiretroviral therapy. Receptor source: a middle-aged man with HIV.

V gene TRBV4-1 combines with J gene TRBJ2-2; possibly TRBD1 for D (5 bases). V shed 0 bases and J shed 12 bases, with 14 bases lying between them. CDR1 is MGHRA, CDR2 YSYEKL, per germline. The CDR3 loop spans 14 amino acids. The CDR3 DNA is TGCGCCAGCAGCCAAGAGGGGCTACCTCTAAAGCTGTTTTTT. It is translated as CASSQEGLPLKLFF.

This clone was found once. The V call is TRBV5-6, the J call TRBJ1-5; 9 bases agree with TRBD1. The CDR3 runs to 14 residues. V shed 5 bases, J shed 6 bases, and the junction held 6 bases outside the gene matches. CDR1 and CDR2 (germline): SGHDT, YYEEEE. The CDR3 region has the DNA TGTGCCAGCAGTTACGGGACAGGGTCTCAGCCCCAGCATTTT. Amino acids: CASSYGTGSQPQHF.

This chain uses TRBV9 with TRBJ1-2; D gene uncertain. Trimming stripped 0 bases from V and 2 bases from J, with 8 bases between. Germline V gene data show CDR1 as SGDLS and CDR2 as YYNGEE. This CDR3 is 14 amino acids long. The chain's CDR3 is CASSVGRLNYGYTF. The CDR3 region has the DNA TGTGCCAGCAGCGTAGGCAGGCTAAACTATGGCTACACCTTC.

In its sample, this clone was seen a few times. This chain links TRBV2 with TRBJ1-5, with 7 nucleotides matching TRBD1. The CDR3 is 13 residues long. J lost 1 base, V lost 8 bases, and 2 bases had no gene match. CDR1 is SNHLY, CDR2 FYNNEI, per germline. The CDR3 sequence: CASGQVSNQPQHF. Written as DNA, the CDR3 is TGTGCCAGCGGACAGGTGAGCAATCAGCCCCAGCATTTT.

The CDR3 nucleotides are TGTGCCAGCAGCTCCGTGTGGGGCGGGGAGCTGTTTTTT. It encodes CASSSVWGGELFF. The V and J genes are TRBV5-6 and TRBJ2-2; D is unclear. Between the trimmed V and J ends, which lost 3 bases and 7 bases, there was a span of 10 bases. CDR1 is SGHDT and CDR2 is YYEEEE in the germline V gene. The CDR3 consists of 13 residues.

The V gene is TRBV13, the J gene TRBJ2-1, with TRBD2 matching over 7 bases. Losses at the gene ends were 5 bases for V and 1 base for J; bases not matched to a gene: 5. The germline gives CDR1 PRHDT, CDR2 FYEKMQ (reference sequence). CDR3 length equals 15 residues. The CDR3: CASSGAGRSYNEQFF. The CDR3 DNA sequence: TGTGCCAGCAGCGGAGCGGGAAGGTCCTACAATGAGCAGTTCTTC.

The chain has TRBV15 and TRBJ1-2; D unclear. Trimming took off 8 bases at V and 6 bases at J, with 13 bases between the two ends. The CDR3 runs 12 residues. The germline CDR1 and CDR2 sequences are LNHNV and YYDKDF (reference sequence). Written as DNA, the CDR3 is TGTGCCACCCGAGCCGGGAGGGATGGCTACACCTTC. Its protein product is CATRAGRDGYTF.

V and J are TRBV5-4 and TRBJ2-2; tentatively, D is TRBD2 (6 bases). This CDR3 contains 16 residues. The V gene lost 3 bases and the J gene lost 2 bases, with 14 bases spanning the gap. Germline V gives CDR1 SGHNT, CDR2 YYREEE (reference sequence). The CDR3 DNA sequence: TGTGCCAGCAGCTCGACTACGGGGGTAAACACCGGGGAGCTGTTTTTT. This gives the protein CASSSTTGVNTGELFF.

V gene TRBV7-8 combines with J gene TRBJ2-2; no firm D call. V lost 2 bases, J lost 8 bases, and 9 bases lay in between. Germline V gene data show CDR1 as SGHVS and CDR2 as FQNEAQ. This CDR3 is 13 amino acids long. CDR3 in DNA: TGTGCCAGCAGCTTAATTGGTCTGGGGGAGCTGTTTTTT. It specifies CASSLIGLGELFF.

The chain has TRBV5-1 and TRBJ2-7; D unclear. The CDR3 consists of 16 residues. Germline CDR1 SGHRS, CDR2 YFSETQ. Trimming stripped 4 bases from V and 0 bases from J, with 17 bases between. CDR3 amino acids: CASSPDGSVTSYEQYF. The CDR3 nucleotides read TGCGCCAGCAGCCCCGACGGCTCCGTCACCTCCTACGAGCAGTACTTC.

The chain carries TRBV9 and TRBJ1-2; 10 positions agree with TRBD1. This CDR3 has 15 residues. From germline, CDR1 is SGDLS and CDR2 YYNGEE. After removal of 2 bases from V and 5 bases from J, the junction contained 6 bases not matched to a gene. CDR3 nucleotides: TGTGCCAGCAGCGTGGGACAGGGGAACCCATATGGCTACACCTTC. Translating gives CASSVGQGNPYGYTF.

The genes are TRBV5-1 and TRBJ2-7, with TRBD2 matching over 7 bases. The germline gives CDR1 SGHRS, CDR2 YFSETQ. The trim removed 0 bases at V and 5 bases at J, leaving 8 bases unmatched. The CDR3 is 15 residues long. CDR3: CASSLVAGRSDEQYF. The CDR3, as DNA: TGCGCCAGCAGCTTGGTAGCGGGCCGTTCAGACGAGCAGTACTTC.

The genes are TRBV29-1 and TRBJ1-5; TRBD1 matches 7 bases. Germline loops: CDR1 SQVTM, CDR2 ANQGSEA. CDR3 length: 13 amino acids. Unmatched junction bases numbered 4, after V lost 6 bases and J lost 2 bases. The DNA of the CDR3 is TGCAGCGTCCAAACAGGGGGCAATCAGCCCCAGCATTTT. As protein: CSVQTGGNQPQHF.

The CDR3 nucleotides are TGCGCCAGCAGCTGGGGGTCGGCACAGGGGAATGAAAAACTGTTTTTT. Translation: CASSWGSAQGNEKLFF. This chain links TRBV5-1 with TRBJ1-4, with 7 bases that match TRBD1. The CDR3 length is 16 residues. After removal of 3 bases from V and 5 bases from J, the junction contained 10 bases not matched to a gene. Looked up from germline, CDR1 is SGHRS and CDR2 is YFSETQ.

This clone was recorded only once. The chain is built from TRBV5-4 and TRBJ1-2; tentatively, D is TRBD1 (5 bases). This CDR3 is 14 amino acids long. V lost 2 bases to trimming and J lost 2 bases, with 10 bases between them. Looked up from germline, CDR1 is SGHNT and CDR2 is YYREEE (reference sequence). CDR3 residues: CASSFGGTNYGYTF. CDR3 bases: TGTGCCAGCAGCTTTGGGGGGACCAACTATGGCTACACCTTC.

V usage is TRBV11-2 and J usage is TRBJ2-3; D may be TRBD1 (5 bases). The CDR3 runs 14 residues. The V end was cut by 2 bases, the J end by 5 bases, with 11 bases between. Germline lookup yields CDR1 SGHAT and CDR2 FQNNGV. This CDR3 reads CASSLPRVEDTQYF. CDR3 nucleotide sequence: TGTGCCAGCAGCTTACCCAGGGTGGAAGATACGCAGTATTTT.

V is TRBV7-6 and J is TRBJ1-5, with D possibly matching TRBD1 (6 bases). Between the trimmed V and J ends, which lost 2 bases and 6 bases, there was a span of 17 bases. In germline, CDR1 is SGHVS, CDR2 FNYEAQ. The CDR3 is 16 residues long. CDR3 sequence reads: CASSLSVGGGSQPQHF. CDR3 sequence (DNA): TGTGCCAGCAGCTTATCCGTGGGGGGGGGCAGTCAGCCCCAGCATTTT.

V is TRBV5-1 and J is TRBJ2-1; the match to TRBD1 covers 11 bases. The J segment lost 2 bases and the V segment lost 4 bases, leaving 5 bases of the junction unmatched. Germline loops: CDR1 SGHRS, CDR2 YFSETQ. The CDR3 loop spans 16 amino acids. This chain's CDR3 is CASSLKGQGAYNEQFF. CDR3 nucleotides: TGCGCCAGCAGCCTGAAGGGACAGGGGGCCTACAATGAGCAGTTCTTC. Full variable domain (rest looked up from reference TRBV5-1 and TRBJ2-1): KAGVTQTPRYLIKTRGQQVTLSCSPISGHRSVSWYQQTPGQGLQFLFEYFSETQRNKGNFPGRFSGRQFSNSRSEMNVSTLELGDSALYLCASSLKGQGAYNEQFFGPGTRLTVL.

This chain links TRBV7-9 with TRBJ2-3; 7 bases fit TRBD1. This CDR3 is built from 14 residues. Germline CDR1 and CDR2: SEHNR and FQNEAQ (reference sequence). Germline trimming cut 5 bases from V and 6 bases from J; bases unmatched to any gene: 8. The CDR3 nucleotides are TGTGCCAGCAGCGCCACAGGGGTATGGGATACGCAGTATTTT. Amino acid sequence: CASSATGVWDTQYF.

The chain has TRBV5-1 and TRBJ2-7, with 10 nucleotides matching TRBD1. Trimming took 2 bases from V and 4 from J; bases not matched to a gene: 6. Germline CDR1 and CDR2: SGHRS and YFSETQ. CDR3 length: 15 amino acids. The CDR3 region is CASSFGTGEFYEQYF. CDR3 DNA: TGCGCCAGCAGCTTTGGGACAGGGGAGTTTTACGAGCAGTACTTC. Drawing the rest from reference TRBV5-1 and TRBJ2-7, the complete variable domain is KAGVTQTPRYLIKTRGQQVTLSCSPISGHRSVSWYQQTPGQGLQFLFEYFSETQRNKGNFPGRFSGRQFSNSRSEMNVSTLELGDSALYLCASSFGTGEFYEQYFGPGTRLTVT.